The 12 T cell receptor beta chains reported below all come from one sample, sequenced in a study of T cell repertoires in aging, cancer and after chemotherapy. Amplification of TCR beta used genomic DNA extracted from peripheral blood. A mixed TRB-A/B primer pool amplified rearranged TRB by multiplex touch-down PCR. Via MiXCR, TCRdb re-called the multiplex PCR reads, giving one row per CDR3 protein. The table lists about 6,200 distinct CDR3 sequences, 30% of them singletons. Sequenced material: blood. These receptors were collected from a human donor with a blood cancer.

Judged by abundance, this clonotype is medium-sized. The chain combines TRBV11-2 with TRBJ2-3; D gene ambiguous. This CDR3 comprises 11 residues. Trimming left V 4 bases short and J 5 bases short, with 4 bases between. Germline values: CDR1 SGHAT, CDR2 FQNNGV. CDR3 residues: CASSWVDTQYF. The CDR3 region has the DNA TGTGCCAGCAGCTGGGTAGATACGCAGTATTTT. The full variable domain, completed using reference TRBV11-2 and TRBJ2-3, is EAGVAQSPRYKIIEKRQSVAFWCNPISGHATLYWYQQILGQGPKLLIQFQNNGVVDDSQLPKDRFSAERLKGVDSTLKIQPAKLEDSAVYLCASSWVDTQYFGPGTRLTVL.

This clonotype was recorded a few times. This CDR3 reads CASSRGQGVEQYF. The CDR3 DNA follows: TGTGCCAGCAGCCGGGGACAGGGGGTCGAGCAGTACTTC. The rearrangement uses TRBV13 and TRBJ2-7, with TRBD1 identical over 11 bases. The CDR3 spans 13 residues. Per germline, CDR1 PRHDT and CDR2 FYEKMQ (reference sequence). Trimming at V came to 5 bases and at J to 6 bases, leaving 3 bases not matched to a gene.

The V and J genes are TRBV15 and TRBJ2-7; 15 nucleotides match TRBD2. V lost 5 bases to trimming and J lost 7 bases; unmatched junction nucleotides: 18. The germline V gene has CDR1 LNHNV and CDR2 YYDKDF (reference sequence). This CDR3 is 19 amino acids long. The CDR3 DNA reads TGTGCCACCAGCGACAGGGCCACCGGACTAGCGGGAGGGCCGGGTGAGCAGTACTTC. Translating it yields CATSDRATGLAGGPGEQYF.

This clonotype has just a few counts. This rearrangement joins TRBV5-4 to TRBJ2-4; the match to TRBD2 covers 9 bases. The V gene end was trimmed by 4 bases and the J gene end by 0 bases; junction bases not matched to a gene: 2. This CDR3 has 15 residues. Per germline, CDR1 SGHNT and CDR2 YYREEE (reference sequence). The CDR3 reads CASSPSGVAKNIQYF. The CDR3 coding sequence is TGTGCCAGCAGCCCTAGCGGGGTAGCCAAAAACATTCAGTACTTC.

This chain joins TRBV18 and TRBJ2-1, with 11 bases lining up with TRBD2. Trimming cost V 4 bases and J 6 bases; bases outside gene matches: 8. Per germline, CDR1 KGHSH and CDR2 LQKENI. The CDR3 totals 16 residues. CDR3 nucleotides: TGTGCCAGCTCACAAGGACCGGGACTAGCGGCCAATGAGCAGTTCTTC. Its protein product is CASSQGPGLAANEQFF.

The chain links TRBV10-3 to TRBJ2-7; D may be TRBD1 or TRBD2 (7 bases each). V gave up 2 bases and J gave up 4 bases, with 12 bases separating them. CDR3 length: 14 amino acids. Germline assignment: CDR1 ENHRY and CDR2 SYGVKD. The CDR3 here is CAISETQGGYEQYF. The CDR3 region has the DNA TGTGCCATCAGTGAGACGCAGGGGGGGTACGAGCAGTACTTC.

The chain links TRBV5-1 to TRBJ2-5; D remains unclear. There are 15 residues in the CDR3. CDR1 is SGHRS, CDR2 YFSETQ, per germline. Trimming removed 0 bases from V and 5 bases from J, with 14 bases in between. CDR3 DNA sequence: TGCGCCAGCAGCTTGGACCCCGGCTCCGGGGAGACCCAGTACTTC. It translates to CASSLDPGSGETQYF.

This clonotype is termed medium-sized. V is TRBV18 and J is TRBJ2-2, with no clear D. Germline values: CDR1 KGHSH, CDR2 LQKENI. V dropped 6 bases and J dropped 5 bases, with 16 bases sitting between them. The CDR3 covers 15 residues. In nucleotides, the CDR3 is TGTGCCAGCTCCCCAACGAGACAAAAGACCGGGGAGCTGTTTTTT. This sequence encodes CASSPTRQKTGELFF.

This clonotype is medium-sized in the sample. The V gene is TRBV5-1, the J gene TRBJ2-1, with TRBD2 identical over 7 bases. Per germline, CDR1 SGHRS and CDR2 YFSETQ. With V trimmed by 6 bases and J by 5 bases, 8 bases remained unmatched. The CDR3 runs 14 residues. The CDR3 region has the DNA TGCGCCAGCAAGGCTAGCGGAACAAACAATGAGCAGTTCTTC. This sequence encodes CASKASGTNNEQFF. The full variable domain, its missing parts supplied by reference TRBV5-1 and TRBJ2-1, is KAGVTQTPRYLIKTRGQQVTLSCSPISGHRSVSWYQQTPGQGLQFLFEYFSETQRNKGNFPGRFSGRQFSNSRSEMNVSTLELGDSALYLCASKASGTNNEQFFGPGTRLTVL.

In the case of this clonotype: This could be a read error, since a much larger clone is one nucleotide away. Here the CDR3 reads CASSPAGTYNEHFF. The DNA for the CDR3 is TGTGCCAGCAGCCCTGCGGGGACCTACAATGAGCATTTCTTC. The J gene is TRBJ2-1, the V gene TRBV27; perhaps TRBD2 as D (6 bases). There are 14 residues in the CDR3. Germline CDR1 reads MNHEY; CDR2 reads SMNVEV (reference sequence).

This CDR3 reads CASSLWYTGNEKLFF. In DNA form, the CDR3 reads TGTGCCAGCAGCTTGTGGTACACCGGGAATGAAAAACTGTTTTTT. This chain links TRBV11-2 with TRBJ1-4, with D uncertain. This CDR3 is built from 15 residues. V was shortened by 3 bases and J by 5 bases, with 13 bases between the two germline ends. From germline, CDR1 is SGHAT and CDR2 FQNNGV.

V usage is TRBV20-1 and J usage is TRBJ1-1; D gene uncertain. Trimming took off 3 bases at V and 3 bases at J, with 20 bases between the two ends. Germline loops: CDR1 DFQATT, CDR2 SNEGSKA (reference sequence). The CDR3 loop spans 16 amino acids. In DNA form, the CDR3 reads TGCAGTGCTAGTGAGGGTCTTATCTCGCTGGACACTGAAGCTTTCTTT. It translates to CSASEGLISLDTEAFF.